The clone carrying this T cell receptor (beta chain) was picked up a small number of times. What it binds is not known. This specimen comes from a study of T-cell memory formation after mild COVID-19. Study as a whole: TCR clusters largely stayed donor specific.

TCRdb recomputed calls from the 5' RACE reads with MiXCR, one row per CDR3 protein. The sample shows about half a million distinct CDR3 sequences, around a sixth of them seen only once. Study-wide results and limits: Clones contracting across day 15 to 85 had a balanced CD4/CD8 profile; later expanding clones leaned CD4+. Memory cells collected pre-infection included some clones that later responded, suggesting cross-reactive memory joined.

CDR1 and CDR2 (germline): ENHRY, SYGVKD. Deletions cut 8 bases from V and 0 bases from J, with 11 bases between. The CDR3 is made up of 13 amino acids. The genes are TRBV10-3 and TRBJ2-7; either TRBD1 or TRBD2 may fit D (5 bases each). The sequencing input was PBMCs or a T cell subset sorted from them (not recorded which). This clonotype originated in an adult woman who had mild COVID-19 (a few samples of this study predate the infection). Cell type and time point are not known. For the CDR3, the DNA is TGTGCCATCCTTGGGACGGACTCCTACGAGCAGTACTTC. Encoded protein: CAILGTDSYEQYF.